This TCR beta chain was found in a study of vaccination effects on CD4 cells after COVID-19. The repertoire was sequenced with immunoSEQ multiplex PCR; TCRdb's copy has only in-frame clones and lacks some. Counted here are under 40,000 clones, 70% to 85% occurring once; the ten biggest clones make up 2%. As concerns this clone: What it binds is unknown.

The CDR3 spans 18 residues. Germline-derived CDR1 and CDR2 are MGHRA and YSYEKL. V shed 0 bases, J shed 4 bases, and the junction held 12 bases outside the gene matches. In the ViraFEST assay, antigen-specific CD4+ clonotypes were identified by expansion after peptide-pool stimulation. With about ten days of culture completed, CD4+ T cells were isolated. All participants had two doses of either the BNT162b2 or mRNA-1273 vaccine. Peptides at 10 ug/ml and IL-2 at 9.5 to 10 IU/ml were added to approximately 2 million PBMC per well. This TCR came from a human donor who received a COVID-19 vaccine. Some clones in this sample may be carry-over from other donors' samples. J is TRBJ2-3 and V is TRBV4-1; 8 bases fit TRBD1. This material consisted of CD4+ T cells from PBMCs cultured with HCoV-NL63 spike peptides, taken after COVID-19 vaccination. CDR3 sequence (DNA): TGCGCCAGCAGCCAAGACTCGCCGGACAGGGCGTCGGCAGATACGCAGTATTTT. This codes for CASSQDSPDRASADTQYF.